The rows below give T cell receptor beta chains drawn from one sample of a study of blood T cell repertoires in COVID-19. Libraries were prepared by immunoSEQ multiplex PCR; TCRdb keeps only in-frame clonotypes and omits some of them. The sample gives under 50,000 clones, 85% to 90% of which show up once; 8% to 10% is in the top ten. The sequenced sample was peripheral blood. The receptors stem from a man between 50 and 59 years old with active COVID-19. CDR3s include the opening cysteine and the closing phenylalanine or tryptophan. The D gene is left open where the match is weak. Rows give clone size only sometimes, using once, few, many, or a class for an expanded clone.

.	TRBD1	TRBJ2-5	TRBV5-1	TGCGCCAGCAAAGCTAGGGGTTCAGGACAGGTCCAAGAGACCCAGTACTTC	CASKARGSGQVQETQYF
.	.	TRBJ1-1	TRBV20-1	TGCAGTGCTAGAGAACAGGTCCTCTTT	CSAREQVLF
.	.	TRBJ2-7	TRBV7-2	TGTGCCAGCAGCTCGCAGGGGTACGAGCAGTACTTC	CASSSQGYEQYF
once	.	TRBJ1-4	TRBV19	TGTGCCAGTAGTCGACCTAGGGAGGGGTCTGAAAAACTGTTTTTT	CASSRPREGSEKLFF
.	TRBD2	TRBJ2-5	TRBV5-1	TGCGCCAGCATTACTACCCGCCTAGCGGGAATACAAGAGACCCAGTACTTC	CASITTRLAGIQETQYF
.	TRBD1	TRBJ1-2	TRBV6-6	TGTGCCAGCAGTTCGGACAGGGCATATGGCTACACCTTC	CASSSDRAYGYTF
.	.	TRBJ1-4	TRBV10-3	TGTGCCATCAGTGAGTCCGGGTGGTCTAATGAAAAACTGTTTTTT	CAISESGWSNEKLFF
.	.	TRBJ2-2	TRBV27	TGTGCCAGCAGTTTCGGGGACACAACCGGGGAGCTGTTTTTT	CASSFGDTTGELFF
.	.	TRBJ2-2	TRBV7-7	TGTGCCAGCAGCCGACTACTGGGGGAGCTGTTTTTT	CASSRLLGELFF
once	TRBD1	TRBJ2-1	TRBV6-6	TGTGCCAGCAGCCCGAGGGGACAGACCAATGAGCAGTTCTTC	CASSPRGQTNEQFF
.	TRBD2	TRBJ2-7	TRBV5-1	TGCGCCAGCAGCTTTACCAGGACGGCTAGCGGAGACTCGAGCTCCTACGAGCAGTACTTC	CASSFTRTASGDSSSYEQYF
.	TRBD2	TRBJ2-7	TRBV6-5	TGTGCCAGCAACCTAGCGGGAGAGGATTACGAGCAGTACTTC	CASNLAGEDYEQYF
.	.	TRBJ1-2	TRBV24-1	TGTGCCACCAGTGACCCCACAACACAGGGTGGAGGCTACACCTTC	CATSDPTTQGGGYTF
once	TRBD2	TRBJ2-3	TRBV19	TGTGCCAGTAGTGGGCTAGCGGACTACACAGATACGCAGTATTTT	CASSGLADYTDTQYF
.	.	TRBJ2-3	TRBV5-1	TGCGCCAGCAGCTTGCAAGATACGCAGTATTTT	CASSLQDTQYF
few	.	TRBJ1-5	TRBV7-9	TGTGCCAGCAGCTTAGGGGTGGGGCGAGATTATCAGCCCCAGCATTTT	CASSLGVGRDYQPQHF
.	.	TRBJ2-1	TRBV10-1	TGCGCCAGCAGTGAGAACGCTAACAATGAGCAGTTCTTC	CASSENANNEQFF
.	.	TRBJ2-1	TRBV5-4	TGTGCCAGCAGCTTGGGGGGGGTCTCTTACAATGAGCAGTTCTTC	CASSLGGVSYNEQFF
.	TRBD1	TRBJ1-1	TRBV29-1	TGCAGCGTTGTGACAGGGAGCACTGAAGCTTTCTTT	CSVVTGSTEAFF
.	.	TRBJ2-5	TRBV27	TGTGCCAGCAGTTTTGCCGGGGTTGAGACCCAGTACTTC	CASSFAGVETQYF
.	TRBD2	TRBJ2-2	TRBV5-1	TGCGCCAGCTCTGGTAGCGGGGGCCTCAACACCGGGGAGCTGTTTTTT	CASSGSGGLNTGELFF
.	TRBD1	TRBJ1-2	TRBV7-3	TGTGCCAGCAGCTTACAGCAGGGGGCGCGGGATGGCTACACCTTC	CASSLQQGARDGYTF
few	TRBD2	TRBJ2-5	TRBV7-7	TGTGCCAGCAGCCCACGAGTCCCGGGACTAGCGGGAGGACTCCAAGAGACCCAGTACTTC	CASSPRVPGLAGGLQETQYF
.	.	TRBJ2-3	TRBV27	TGTGCCAGCATGCCTAGTCCCCCAGATACGCAGTATTTT	CASMPSPPDTQYF
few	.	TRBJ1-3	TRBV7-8	TGTGCCAGCAGCCTATCTGGAAACACCATATATTTT	CASSLSGNTIYF
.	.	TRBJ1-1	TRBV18	TGTGCAGGGCAGGAGGGGATGAACACTGAAGCTTTCTTT	CAGQEGMNTEAFF
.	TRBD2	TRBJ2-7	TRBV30	TGTGCCTGGAGTGTACGCCGGGGGGGCGAGCAGTACTTC	CAWSVRRGGEQYF
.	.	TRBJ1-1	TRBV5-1	TGCGCCAGCAGCTCGACGGGTCCCATGAACACTGAAGCTTTCTTT	CASSSTGPMNTEAFF
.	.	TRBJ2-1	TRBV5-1	TGCGCCAGCAGCCCGGGACTGGATGAGCAGTTCTTC	CASSPGLDEQFF
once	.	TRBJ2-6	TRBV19	TGTGCCAGTAGGGAAGGGGTTTCGGCTGGGGCCAACGTCCTGACTTTC	CASREGVSAGANVLTF
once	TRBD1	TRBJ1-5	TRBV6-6	TGTGCCAGCAGACTAGCAGGGGGCGGTAACAATCAGCCCCAGCATTTT	CASRLAGGGNNQPQHF
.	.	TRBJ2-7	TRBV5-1	TGCGCCAGCAGCTTGCGCAGGGCGGGAGAGCAGTACTTC	CASSLRRAGEQYF
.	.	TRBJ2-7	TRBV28	TGTGCCAGCAGTTTTGAAGCTAGGAGACTGAACGAGCAGTACTTC	CASSFEARRLNEQYF
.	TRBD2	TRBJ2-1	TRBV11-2	TGTGCCAGCAGCTTAACAGGACTAGAAGTCAGTGAGCAGTTCTTC	CASSLTGLEVSEQFF
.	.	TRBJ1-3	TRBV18	TGTGCCAGCTCACCTACAGGGTATTCTGGAAACACCATATATTTT	CASSPTGYSGNTIYF
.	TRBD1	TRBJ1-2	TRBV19	TGTGCCAGTAGTATAGGACGCCGGGGGACAGGGCCGGGGGAATATGGCTACACCTTC	CASSIGRRGTGPGEYGYTF
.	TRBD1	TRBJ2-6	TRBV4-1	TGCGCCAGCAGCGTAACGGTCCAGGGGGCAGGTGGGGCCAACGTCCTGACTTTC	CASSVTVQGAGGANVLTF
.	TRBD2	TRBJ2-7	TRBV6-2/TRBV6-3	TGTGCCAGCAGTTACCGGGGACTAGCGAGCTACGAGCAGTACTTC	CASSYRGLASYEQYF
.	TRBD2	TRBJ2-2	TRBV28	TGTGCCAGCAGTTTTCGGACTAGCGAGACCGGGGAGCTGTTTTTT	CASSFRTSETGELFF
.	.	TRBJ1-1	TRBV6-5	TGTGCCAGCAGTTACCCGGGACTGGTCGGGGCTTTCTTT	CASSYPGLVGAFF
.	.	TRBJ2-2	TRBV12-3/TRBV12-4	TGTGCCAGCAGCGACTGGACAACCGGGGAGCTGTTTTTT	CASSDWTTGELFF
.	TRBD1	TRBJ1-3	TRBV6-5	TGTGCCAGCAGCCTCGGGGACAGGGGAAACACCATATATTTT	CASSLGDRGNTIYF
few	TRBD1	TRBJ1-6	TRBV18	TGTGCCAGCTCACTAAAGACAGGGATTAATTCACCCCTCCACTTT	CASSLKTGINSPLHF
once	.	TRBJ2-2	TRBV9	TGTGCCAGCAGCGTCTTTTCTCGCGGGGAGCTGTTTTTT	CASSVFSRGELFF
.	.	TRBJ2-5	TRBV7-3	TGTGCCAGCAGCTCTACAGGGATTGAACGAGAGACCCAGTACTTC	CASSSTGIERETQYF
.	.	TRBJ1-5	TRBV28	TGTGCCAGCAAGAGACAGGCCTTAGAGCCCCAGCATTTT	CASKRQALEPQHF
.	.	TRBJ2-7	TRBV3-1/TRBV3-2	TGTGCCAGCAGCCAAGTCGGGGGAATCTACGAGCAGTACTTC	CASSQVGGIYEQYF
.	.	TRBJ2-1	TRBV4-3	TGCGCCAGCAGCCAAGACTGGACACGATACAATGAGCAGTTCTTC	CASSQDWTRYNEQFF
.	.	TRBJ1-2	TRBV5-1	TGCGCCAGCAGCTGGGACAATTATAACTATGGCTACACCTTC	CASSWDNYNYGYTF
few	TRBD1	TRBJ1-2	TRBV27	TGTGCCAGCAGTTCGAGAAGACAGGGAAACTATGGCTACACCTTC	CASSSRRQGNYGYTF
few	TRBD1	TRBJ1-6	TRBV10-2	TGCGCCAGCAGTTCTTTGACAGGGGAAAATTCACCCCTCCACTTT	CASSSLTGENSPLHF
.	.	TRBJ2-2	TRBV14	TGTGCCAGCAGCCAAGATCGGGCCGGGGAGCTGTTTTTT	CASSQDRAGELFF
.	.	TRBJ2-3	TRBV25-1	TGTGCCAGCAGTGACACGAGTAGCACAGATACGCAGTATTTT	CASSDTSSTDTQYF
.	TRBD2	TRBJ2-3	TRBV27	TGTGCCAGCAGTTCTTTAGCGGGGGACTCCTATACGCAGTATTTT	CASSSLAGDSYTQYF